These 7 T cell receptor beta chains were sequenced from one sample in a study of blood T cell repertoires in COVID-19. The assay was immunoSEQ multiplex PCR, and TCRdb's table has in-frame clones only and misses some. This repertoire shows 70,000 to 90,000 clones, over 75% found once; its top ten account for around 4.1%. Sequenced material: peripheral blood. These receptors were taken from a man aged 60 to 69 with acute or convalescent COVID-19.

This chain joins TRBV19 and TRBJ2-7, with a weak D call TRBD1 (5 bases). There are 13 residues in the CDR3. Deletions cut 4 bases from V and 3 bases from J, with 10 bases between. The germline CDR1 and CDR2 sequences are LNHDA and SQIVND (reference sequence). CDR3 sequence: CASSTTGFYEQYF. CDR3 in DNA: TGTGCCAGTAGTACTACAGGATTCTACGAGCAGTACTTC.

The chain carries TRBV13 and TRBJ2-1; 7 bases are shared with TRBD2. Trimming removed 6 bases from V and 9 bases from J; junction bases left unmatched: 14. This CDR3 is 15 amino acids long. CDR1 and CDR2 from the germline V gene are PRHDT and FYEKMQ (reference sequence). CDR3 protein: CASSLFGEGVAEQFF. In DNA, the CDR3 is TGTGCCAGCAGTTTATTCGGGGAGGGAGTGGCTGAGCAGTTCTTC.

This clone was detected a few times. This chain joins TRBV9 and TRBJ2-2; TRBD2 matches 12 bases. Germline CDR1 SGDLS, CDR2 YYNGEE. V was clipped by 0 bases and J by 10 bases; unmatched bases: 10. This CDR3 has 17 residues. The CDR3 DNA reads TGTGCCAGCAGCGTAGACGGTTCGACTAGCGGGGGTCTGGAGCTGTTTTTT. Translated: CASSVDGSTSGGLELFF.

The rearrangement links TRBV6-6 to TRBJ2-2; 7 bases map to TRBD1. This CDR3 is 14 amino acids long. Germline assignment: CDR1 MNHNY and CDR2 SVGAGI (reference sequence). V was pared by 2 bases and J by 5 bases, with 2 bases of the junction left unmatched. The CDR3 loop is CASSYTGVTGELFF. Written as DNA, the CDR3 is TGTGCCAGCAGTTACACAGGGGTGACCGGGGAGCTGTTTTTT.

V and J are TRBV5-1 and TRBJ2-6; D gene uncertain. V gave up 0 bases and J gave up 1 base, with 5 bases separating them. Per germline, CDR1 SGHRS and CDR2 YFSETQ. This CDR3 is 15 amino acids long. The CDR3 protein is CASSLVQSGANVLTF. The CDR3 bases are TGCGCCAGCAGCTTGGTACAATCTGGGGCCAACGTCCTGACTTTC.

V and J are TRBV18 and TRBJ1-2; 7 bases align to TRBD1. J gave up 1 base and V 4 bases, and 6 bases lay outside the gene matches. The CDR3 runs to 15 residues. Germline V lookup: CDR1 KGHSH, CDR2 LQKENI. CDR3 sequence reads: CASSLQGQVNYGYTF. The DNA for the CDR3 is TGTGCCAGCTCACTCCAAGGACAGGTTAACTATGGCTACACCTTC.

The rearrangement uses TRBV4-3 and TRBJ1-1, with 8 bases lining up with TRBD1. Germline V gene lookup returns CDR1 LGHNA and CDR2 YSLEER. The CDR3 extends over 14 amino acids. J lost 11 bases, V lost 4 bases, and 12 bases had no gene match. Here the CDR3 DNA reads TGCGCCAGCAGCCCCTCGAAAACAGGGGGGTGGGCTTTCTTT. This sequence encodes CASSPSKTGGWAFF.